These 18 T cell receptor beta chains were all obtained from the same sample, sequenced in a study of early T cells in non-severe SARS-CoV-2 infection. TCRdb re-called the 5' RACE reads through MiXCR, storing one row per CDR3 protein. The sample holds about 27,000 distinct CDR3 sequences, around 5.5% seen once. Sequencing input: whole blood. These receptor sequences come from an adult who was a healthcare worker with PCR-confirmed SARS-CoV-2 infection or an uninfected control (not recorded which).

This clonotype was recorded a few times. The chain has TRBV12-3 or TRBV12-4 and TRBJ2-7, with D possibly TRBD2 on 5 matching bases. With 8 bases removed from V and 4 bases from J, the gap between germline ends came to 18 bases. CDR3 length: 14 amino acids. CDR3 protein: CASGLEGKLYEQYF. Here the CDR3 DNA reads TGTGCCAGCGGTCTCGAGGGTAAACTTTACGAGCAGTACTTC.

The chain uses TRBV11-2 and TRBJ2-5; D is uncertain. V lost 6 bases to trimming and J lost 3 bases, with 17 bases between them. This CDR3 region has 15 residues. Germline CDR1 is SGHAT and CDR2 is FQNNGV. CDR3 sequence (DNA): TGTGCCAGCAGATTTCGGTGGGCCCGAGAAGAGACCCAGTACTTC. Its translation: CASRFRWAREETQYF.

This clonotype was seen repeatedly, ten times or more. The rearrangement uses TRBV3-1 and TRBJ1-2; no clear D gene. Trimming took 1 base from V and 2 from J, leaving 8 bases between them. Germline CDR1 and CDR2: LGHDT and YNNKEL (reference sequence). There are 14 residues in the CDR3. In DNA form, the CDR3 reads TGTGCCAGCAGCCAAGTACCGGCCAACTATGGCTACACCTTC. Amino acid sequence: CASSQVPANYGYTF.

This clonotype was observed many times. V is TRBV19 and J is TRBJ2-3; 8 bases align to TRBD1. V was pared by 4 bases and J by 1 base, with 4 bases of the junction left unmatched. The CDR3 length is 15 residues. Germline V gene lookup returns CDR1 LNHDA and CDR2 SQIVND (reference sequence). The CDR3 DNA follows: TGTGCCAGTAGTACAGGGGGCTATGGCACAGATACGCAGTATTTT. It codes for CASSTGGYGTDTQYF.

In this sample, this clonotype is medium-sized. The genes are TRBV12-3 or TRBV12-4 and TRBJ2-5; maybe TRBD2 (6 bases). Trimming removed 3 bases from V and 7 bases from J, with 6 bases in between. There are 11 residues in the CDR3. For the CDR3, the DNA is TGTGCCAGCAGTTTGGGGGGGACCCAGTACTTC. Its protein product is CASSLGGTQYF.

This clonotype showed up many times. The rearrangement uses TRBV12-5 and TRBJ2-5; weak D call: TRBD1 (5 bases). CDR3 length equals 13 residues. Germline CDR1 is LGHNT and CDR2 is FRNRAP. The V end lost 6 bases, the J end lost 0 bases, and 8 bases lay between the germline ends. Here the CDR3 DNA reads TGTGCTAGTGGCTCGACAGACCAAGAGACCCAGTACTTC. Residues: CASGSTDQETQYF.

This clonotype was detected a few times. This chain connects TRBV7-2 to TRBJ2-1, with D possibly matching TRBD1 (6 bases). V lost 5 bases and J 5 bases, leaving 10 bases between the germline ends. The CDR3 loop spans 13 amino acids. The germline V gene has CDR1 SGHTA and CDR2 FQGNSA. This chain's CDR3 is CASSLNRDNEQFF. The CDR3, as DNA: TGTGCCAGCAGCCTTAACAGGGACAATGAGCAGTTCTTC.

This clonotype was seen ten or more times. The V call is TRBV20-1, the J call TRBJ1-4; 9 bases map to TRBD1. Germline trimming cut 0 bases from V and 11 bases from J; bases unmatched to any gene: 7. Germline CDR1 is DFQATT and CDR2 is SNEGSKA (reference sequence). The CDR3 has 14 residues. As DNA, the CDR3 is TGCAGTGCTAGAGATCTACAGGGGGCTCGGAAACTGTTTTTT. The encoded protein is CSARDLQGARKLFF.

CDR3 nucleotide sequence: TGCAGCGTTGAAAGGGACCTGAACACTGAAGCTTTCTTT. It is translated as CSVERDLNTEAFF. The V call is TRBV29-1, the J call TRBJ1-1; possibly TRBD1 for D (5 bases). CDR1 is SQVTM and CDR2 is ANQGSEA in the germline V gene. The CDR3 has 13 residues. Trimming removed 2 bases from V and 0 bases from J, with 7 bases in between.

This sequence joins TRBV13 and TRBJ2-7; 7 bases align to TRBD1. This CDR3 is 14 amino acids long. J lost 2 bases, V lost 5 bases, and 6 bases had no gene match. Looked up from germline, CDR1 is PRHDT and CDR2 is FYEKMQ (reference sequence). CDR3: CASSLTGATYEQYF. CDR3 bases: TGTGCCAGCAGCCTAACAGGGGCTACCTACGAGCAGTACTTC. Variable domain in full (rest from reference TRBV13 and TRBJ2-7): AAGVIQSPRHLIKEKRETATLKCYPIPRHDTVYWYQQGPGQDPQFLISFYEKMQSDKGSIPDRFSAQQFSDYHSELNMSSLELGDSALYFCASSLTGATYEQYFGPGTRLTVT.

In this sample, this clonotype turned up many times. The chain employs TRBV30 and TRBJ1-6, with TRBD1 matching 8 bases. Germline-derived CDR1 and CDR2 are GTSNPN and SVGIG (reference sequence). The junction had 8 bases not matched to a gene; V was cut back by 3 bases and J by 10 bases. The CDR3 is made up of 14 amino acids. The CDR3 bases are TGTGCCTGGAGCACCGGACAGGGCGGATCACCCCTCCACTTT. Its protein is CAWSTGQGGSPLHF.

This clonotype was seen at least ten times. J is TRBJ1-4 and V is TRBV4-1; D is unresolved. Germline V gene sequence: CDR1 MGHRA, CDR2 YSYEKL. The CDR3 spans 15 residues. Trimming removed 3 bases from V and 0 bases from J, with 8 bases in between. The CDR3 DNA is TGCGCCAGCAGCCAGCCCGCCGCAACTAATGAAAAACTGTTTTTT. It yields the protein CASSQPAATNEKLFF.

This clonotype was recorded at least ten times. The chain employs TRBV29-1 and TRBJ2-7; 7 bases fit TRBD1. The V gene end was trimmed by 3 bases and the J gene end by 2 bases; junction bases not matched to a gene: 7. The CDR3 has 14 residues. Germline-derived CDR1 and CDR2 are SQVTM and ANQGSEA. The CDR3 DNA sequence: TGCAGCGTTGAGGGGCCAGGGGGAACCTACGAGCAGTACTTC. This translates into CSVEGPGGTYEQYF.

This clonotype showed up just a few times. The chain links TRBV11-2 to TRBJ2-5; TRBD2 matches at 8 bases. J was trimmed by 2 bases and V by 4 bases; bases with no gene match: 6. CDR3 size: 15 residues. Germline values: CDR1 SGHAT, CDR2 FQNNGV. The CDR3 region is CASSSGGGNQETQYF. For the CDR3, the DNA is TGTGCCAGCAGCTCCGGCGGGGGGAATCAAGAGACCCAGTACTTC. Complete variable domain (other parts from reference TRBV11-2 and TRBJ2-5): EAGVAQSPRYKIIEKRQSVAFWCNPISGHATLYWYQQILGQGPKLLIQFQNNGVVDDSQLPKDRFSAERLKGVDSTLKIQPAKLEDSAVYLCASSSGGGNQETQYFGPGTRLLVL.

This clonotype came up a few times. The chain links TRBV6-5 to TRBJ2-3; D is uncertain. From germline, CDR1 is MNHEY and CDR2 SVGAGI. V was trimmed by 6 bases and J by 0 bases, leaving 10 bases between them. This CDR3 comprises 14 residues. The CDR3 DNA follows: TGTGCCAGCAGGAGACCGCTGAGCACAGATACGCAGTATTTT. The encoded protein is CASRRPLSTDTQYF.

This clonotype was detected only a few times. J is TRBJ1-6 and V is TRBV6-6; the match to TRBD1 covers 8 bases. The CDR3 covers 15 residues. Germline V gene data show CDR1 as MNHNY and CDR2 as SVGAGI (reference sequence). Germline trimming cut 8 bases from V and 0 bases from J; bases unmatched to any gene: 3. The CDR3 reads CASWDRSSYNSPLHF. In DNA form, the CDR3 reads TGTGCCAGCTGGGACAGGAGCTCCTATAATTCACCCCTCCACTTT.

This clonotype was picked up many times. The chain's CDR3 is CASRTGPQPLRANNEQFF. The CDR3 DNA is TGTGCCAGCAGAACCGGGCCTCAACCGCTCCGGGCCAACAATGAGCAGTTCTTC. The gene calls are TRBV6-5 and TRBJ2-1; D not resolved. The CDR3 has 18 residues. Germline values: CDR1 MNHEY, CDR2 SVGAGI. V lost 6 bases, J lost 5 bases, and 26 bases lay in between.

In this sample, this clonotype turned up many times. This chain joins TRBV27 and TRBJ2-3; no clear D gene. V lost 4 bases and J 1 base, leaving 6 bases between the germline ends. The germline V gene has CDR1 MNHEY and CDR2 SMNVEV (reference sequence). CDR3 size: 13 residues. CDR3 loop: CASSSARTDTQYF. In nucleotides, the CDR3 is TGTGCCAGCAGTTCCGCCCGCACAGATACGCAGTATTTT.